This T cell receptor (beta chain) was sequenced in a study of T cells in Graves' hyperthyroidism and ophthalmopathy. In patients aged 18 to 65, hyperthyroidism was newly diagnosed, with duration under 2 months. Those patients with uncontrolled infection, other autoimmune disease, pregnancy or lactation were excluded. V shed 8 bases, J shed 3 bases, and the junction held 5 bases outside the gene matches. From germline, CDR1 is SNHLY and CDR2 FYNNEI. This CDR3 is 13 amino acids long. RNA transcripts yielded amplified TCR beta CDR3 regions. First-round RT-PCR of the TCR CDR3 relied on the HTBI primer set. One entry per CDR3 protein, called by TCRdb with MiXCR from the multiplex PCR reads. The data show 750,000 to 950,000 distinct CDR3 sequences, more than 30% seen once.

The sequence was obtained from a man between 18 and 35 years old with Graves' hyperthyroidism. Source material: blood. The V gene is TRBV2, the J gene TRBJ1-2; 8 positions match TRBD1. The CDR3, as DNA: TGTGCCAGCGGGACAGGCTACTACTATGGCTACACCTTC. This codes for CASGTGYYYGYTF.